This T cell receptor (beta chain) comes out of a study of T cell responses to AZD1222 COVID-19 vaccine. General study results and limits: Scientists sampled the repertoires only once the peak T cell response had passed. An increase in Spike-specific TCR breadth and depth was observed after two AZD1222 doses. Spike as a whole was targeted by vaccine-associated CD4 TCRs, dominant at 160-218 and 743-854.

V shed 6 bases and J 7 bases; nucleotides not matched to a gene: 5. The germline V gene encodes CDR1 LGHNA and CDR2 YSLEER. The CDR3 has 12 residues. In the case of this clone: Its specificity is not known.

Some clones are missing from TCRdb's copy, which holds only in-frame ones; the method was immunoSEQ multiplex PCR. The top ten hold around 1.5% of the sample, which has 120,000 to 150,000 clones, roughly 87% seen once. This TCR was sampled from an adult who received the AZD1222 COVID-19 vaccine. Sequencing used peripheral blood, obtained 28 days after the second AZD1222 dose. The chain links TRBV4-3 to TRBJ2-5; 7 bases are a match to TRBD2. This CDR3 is CASRGLEGTQYF. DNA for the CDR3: TGCGCCAGCAGAGGACTAGAGGGGACCCAGTACTTC.